The entry below describes one T cell receptor (beta chain). Germline CDR1 SGHAT, CDR2 FQNNGV. This CDR3 has 12 amino acids. Trimming stripped 8 bases from V and 1 base from J, with 8 bases between. Clones were read by immunoSEQ multiplex PCR, and TCRdb kept only the in-frame ones, dropping some. The data contain 700,000 to 950,000 clones, 90% to 97% of them singletons. These data originate in a study of shared clonotypes between healthy human individuals. Whole-study context: Contributing individuals were a couple of females and three males aged 18 to 49.

The naive CD8 fraction comprised CD45RO-negative cells positively selected for CCR7 and excluded terminally differentiated effector memory CD45RA+ cells. The healthy adult donors were HIV-negative and reported no recent acute infections or vaccinations. This receptor was taken from a young man in good health. Sample: naive CD8+ T cells sorted from blood. V usage is TRBV11-2 and J usage is TRBJ2-5, with D maybe TRBD1 (6 bases). The CDR3 DNA sequence: TGTGCCAGCGCAGGGGTCCAAGAGACCCAGTACTTC. Translated, it gives CASAGVQETQYF.